Listed here are 24 T cell receptor beta chains from one sample, sequenced in a study of blood T cell repertoires in COVID-19. Here immunoSEQ multiplex PCR was the method, and the copy in TCRdb shows in-frame clones only, minus some. The table records about 270,000 clones, 81% of them present only once. Sequencing used peripheral blood. These receptors originate from a woman aged 60-75 years with active or convalescent COVID-19.

This clone has just a few counts. The chain joins TRBV29-1 to TRBJ1-1; the match to TRBD1 covers 7 bases. Germline trimming cut 3 bases from V and 9 bases from J; bases unmatched to any gene: 10. CDR1 SQVTM and CDR2 ANQGSEA come from the germline V gene. The CDR3 runs to 13 residues. This CDR3 reads CSVETGWRGKAFF. The CDR3 DNA reads TGCAGCGTTGAGACAGGGTGGAGGGGTAAAGCTTTCTTT.

This clone came up once. This chain uses TRBV10-3 with TRBJ1-2, with TRBD1 matching 8 bases. Per the germline V gene, CDR1 is ENHRY and CDR2 is SYGVKD. V shed 3 bases and J 3 bases; nucleotides not matched to a gene: 3. The CDR3 has 14 amino acids. This CDR3 reads CAISDQQGDYGYTF. As DNA, the CDR3 is TGTGCCATCAGTGACCAACAGGGGGACTATGGCTACACCTTC.

This rearrangement joins TRBV6-5 to TRBJ1-2; 9 positions agree with TRBD1. The length of the CDR3 is 14 residues. Germline V gives CDR1 MNHEY, CDR2 SVGAGI. V dropped 8 bases and J dropped 4; count of bases not matched to a gene: 8. CDR3 DNA sequence: TGTGCCAGCGTGACAGGGGGTTCGGGCTATGGCTACACCTTC. Protein sequence: CASVTGGSGYGYTF.

The chain has TRBV3-1 (or the pseudogene TRBV3-2) and TRBJ1-3; D call uncertain. The CDR3 has 12 amino acids. Trimming left V 4 bases short and J 4 bases short, with 5 bases between. Germline CDR1 is LGHDT and CDR2 is YNNKEL (reference sequence). Written as DNA, the CDR3 is TGTGCCAGCAGCCCGTTGGGAAACACCATATATTTT. Its translation: CASSPLGNTIYF.

The chain joins TRBV2 to TRBJ2-5; 7 positions agree with TRBD2. With 8 bases clipped from V and 3 bases from J, the junction kept 9 bases outside the gene matches. Germline CDR1 and CDR2: SNHLY and FYNNEI. The CDR3 has 14 residues. In DNA form, the CDR3 reads TGTGCCAGCGGTGTGTATGGGGGGGAAGAGACCCAGTACTTC. It translates to CASGVYGGEETQYF.

The gene calls are TRBV12-3 or TRBV12-4 and TRBJ1-2; TRBD1 aligns across 10 bases. The length of the CDR3 is 12 residues. V lost 6 bases and J lost 8; bases outside the gene matches: 3. The CDR3 sequence is CASRTGGRGYTF. The CDR3 nucleotides are TGTGCCAGCAGGACAGGGGGCCGCGGCTACACCTTC.

The CDR3 protein is CATSDLRAPSSQPQHF. As DNA, the CDR3 is TGTGCCACCAGTGATTTGCGCGCGCCCTCGTCTCAGCCCCAGCATTTT. V and J are TRBV24-1 and TRBJ1-5; D not certain. Germline CDR1 reads KGHDR; CDR2 reads SFDVKD. The CDR3 extends over 16 amino acids. The ends were cut back, 0 bases at V and 6 bases at J, with 14 bases in the middle.

The chain has TRBV6-6 and TRBJ1-2; the D gene is possibly TRBD1 (6 bases). Germline CDR1 reads MNHNY; CDR2 reads SVGAGI (reference sequence). Trimming left V 8 bases short and J 4 bases short, with 14 bases between. The length of the CDR3 is 13 residues. CDR3 sequence: CASLGGVSYGYTF. The DNA for the CDR3 is TGTGCCAGCCTAGGGGGAGTAAGCTATGGCTACACCTTC.

In its sample, this clone was seen a few times. This chain connects TRBV7-8 to TRBJ2-3, with TRBD2 matching 12 bases. V lost 1 base, J lost 5 bases, and 7 bases stayed unmatched. The CDR3 totals 17 residues. Germline values: CDR1 SGHVS, CDR2 FQNEAQ. The CDR3 DNA is TGTGCCAGCAGCTTAGACCTAGCGGGGGGGTTGGTAGATACGCAGTATTTT. Amino acid sequence: CASSLDLAGGLVDTQYF.

The J gene is TRBJ1-1, the V gene TRBV30; 8 bases align to TRBD1. Germline CDR1 is GTSNPN and CDR2 is SVGIG (reference sequence). V trimming: 8 bases; J trimming: 4 bases; junction bases outside the gene matches: 9. CDR3 size: 13 residues. The CDR3 coding sequence is TGTGCCGGCGACAGGGGAGGGAGCACTGAAGCTTTCTTT. Protein: CAGDRGGSTEAFF. The whole variable domain, remainder taken from reference TRBV30 and TRBJ1-1, is SQTIHQWPATLVQPVGSPLSLECTVEGTSNPNLYWYRQAAGRGLQLLFYSVGIGQISSEVPQNLSASRPQDRQFILSSKKLLLSDSGFYLCAGDRGGSTEAFFGQGTRLTVV.

V is TRBV30 and J is TRBJ1-2; maybe TRBD1 (5 bases). CDR3 length: 12 amino acids. V was cut by 3 bases and J by 8 bases, with 13 bases left in between. CDR1 and CDR2 (germline): GTSNPN, SVGIG (reference sequence). CDR3 nucleotides: TGTGCCTGGAGGGAGGGGACTTTCGGCTACACCTTC. This translates into CAWREGTFGYTF.

The chain employs TRBV5-1 and TRBJ2-3; 7 nucleotides agree with TRBD2. The germline gives CDR1 SGHRS, CDR2 YFSETQ. Unmatched junction bases numbered 10, after V lost 4 bases and J lost 5 bases. CDR3 length equals 15 residues. Here the CDR3 reads CASSPPSSGQDTQYF. The CDR3 DNA reads TGCGCCAGCAGCCCGCCTTCTAGCGGACAAGATACGCAGTATTTT.

The V gene is TRBV12-3 or TRBV12-4, the J gene TRBJ1-2; D gene ambiguous. The CDR3 has 12 residues. V lost 5 bases and J 6 bases, leaving 10 bases between the germline ends. CDR3 sequence: CASSLYSHGYTF. For the CDR3, the DNA is TGTGCCAGCAGTCTATACAGCCATGGCTACACCTTC.

This clone turned up a few times. The chain links TRBV4-1 to TRBJ1-4; 9 bases line up with TRBD1. J was trimmed by 5 bases and V by 4 bases; bases with no gene match: 5. This CDR3 comprises 15 residues. Germline values: CDR1 MGHRA, CDR2 YSYEKL. The CDR3 bases are TGCGCCAGCAGCCGTACAGGGGGCACGAATGAAAAACTGTTTTTT. Residues: CASSRTGGTNEKLFF.

This rearrangement joins TRBV5-1 to TRBJ2-3; 9 bases are shared with TRBD2. CDR1 SGHRS and CDR2 YFSETQ come from the germline V gene. The CDR3 sequence is 16 residues long. V was clipped by 0 bases and J by 3 bases; unmatched bases: 5. The DNA for the CDR3 is TGCGCCAGCAGCTTGGTACCTAGCGGGGTGACAGATACGCAGTATTTT. Translating it yields CASSLVPSGVTDTQYF.

The chain uses TRBV5-6 and TRBJ2-2, with D uncertain. CDR3 size: 15 residues. CDR1 is SGHDT and CDR2 is YYEEEE in the germline V gene. V was clipped by 2 bases and J by 6 bases, with 14 bases between them. The CDR3 reads CASSFGSLKSGELFF. As DNA, the CDR3 is TGTGCCAGCAGCTTCGGGTCCCTAAAATCCGGGGAGCTGTTTTTT. Together with reference TRBV5-6 and TRBJ2-2, the CDR3 gives the full variable domain: DAGVTQSPTHLIKTRGQQVTLRCSPKSGHDTVSWYQQALGQGPQFIFQYYEEEERQRGNFPDRFSGHQFPNYSSELNVNALLLGDSALYLCASSFGSLKSGELFFGEGSRLTVL.

The genes are TRBV6-6 and TRBJ2-3; D is possibly TRBD2 (6 bases). CDR1 is MNHNY, CDR2 SVGAGI, per germline (reference sequence). The CDR3 covers 13 residues. V was shortened by 7 bases and J by 7 bases, with 15 bases between the two germline ends. In DNA, the CDR3 is TGTGCCAGCACCTACCCCGGACTATATACGCAGTATTTT. Amino acids: CASTYPGLYTQYF.

The CDR3 bases are TGTGCCAGTAGTACGAGACAGGGGGCGGGGGAGCAGTTCTTC. Its translation is CASSTRQGAGEQFF. The chain couples TRBV19 to TRBJ2-1; 10 bases map to TRBD1. The CDR3 has 14 residues. From germline, CDR1 is LNHDA and CDR2 SQIVND (reference sequence). V was pared by 4 bases and J by 10 bases, with 7 bases of the junction left unmatched.

This clone was counted between two and nine times. The chain uses TRBV6-6 and TRBJ1-6, with D tentatively TRBD1 (5 bases). CDR1 and CDR2 (germline): MNHNY, SVGAGI (reference sequence). V was pared by 4 bases and J by 6 bases, with 10 bases between. The CDR3 consists of 14 residues. The CDR3 reads CASSSGDGNSPLHF. In DNA, the CDR3 is TGTGCCAGCAGTTCGGGGGACGGTAATTCACCCCTCCACTTT.

The chain is built from TRBV6-1 and TRBJ2-3; the match to TRBD2 covers 15 bases. Germline CDR1 and CDR2: MNHNS and SASEGT. V was clipped by 3 bases and J by 2 bases; unmatched bases: 12. The CDR3 length is 20 residues. CDR3 in amino acids: CASSDDRGLAGGTLTDTQYF. The CDR3 region has the DNA TGTGCCAGCAGTGACGACCGGGGACTAGCGGGGGGAACTCTCACAGATACGCAGTATTTT.

J is TRBJ2-2 and V is TRBV4-3; 8 nucleotides agree with TRBD2. V lost 0 bases, J lost 6 bases, and 12 bases stayed unmatched. CDR1 LGHNA and CDR2 YSLEER come from the germline V gene. CDR3 size: 18 residues. This CDR3 is CASSQDPPSGGFSGELFF. The CDR3 DNA is TGCGCCAGCAGCCAAGATCCCCCCAGCGGGGGTTTCTCCGGGGAGCTGTTTTTT.

The chain carries TRBV12-3 or TRBV12-4 and TRBJ1-5, with D hard to call. The ends were cut back, 4 bases at V and 3 bases at J, with 4 bases in the middle. This CDR3 is built from 12 residues. The CDR3 DNA sequence: TGTGCCAGCAGTTCTTACAATCAGCCCCAGCATTTT. Translated, it gives CASSSYNQPQHF.

The chain carries TRBV12-5 and TRBJ2-3, with unresolved D. V lost 8 bases and J lost 5, with 14 bases in between. Germline-derived CDR1 and CDR2 are LGHNT and FRNRAP. There are 13 residues in the CDR3. The CDR3 DNA reads as TGTGCTAGTAGCCTCTCCGCTGGAGATACGCAGTATTTT. This gives the protein CASSLSAGDTQYF.

The chain employs TRBV4-3 and TRBJ2-1; 7 bases fit TRBD1. CDR1 and CDR2 (germline): LGHNA, YSLEER. Trimming removed 1 base from V and 3 bases from J; junction bases left unmatched: 6. This CDR3 spans 16 amino acids. The CDR3 sequence: CASSQVRDRVYNEQFF. CDR3 bases: TGCGCCAGCAGCCAAGTCCGAGACAGGGTCTACAATGAGCAGTTCTTC.